This T cell receptor (beta chain) was recovered during a study of blood T cells in healthy people across ages. J was trimmed by 8 bases and V by 4 bases; bases with no gene match: 7. This CDR3 spans 14 amino acids. Germline V gene lookup returns CDR1 SEHNR and CDR2 FQNEAQ (reference sequence). A second roughly 7 to 11 cycle PCR used barcoded and J-beta primers. TCRdb independently ran MiXCR on the 5' RACE reads; one entry per CDR3 protein. This sample has some 1.4 million distinct CDR3 sequences; about 43% occur once, and the top ten carry 7.9%. Donation came from healthy Caucasian individuals in Russia who were aged 6 to 90.

The chain recombines TRBV7-9 with TRBJ1-2; the match to TRBD1 covers 10 bases. The sample taken for sequencing was blood. The receptor was derived from a woman under 30 in good health. CDR3 nucleotide sequence: TGTGCCAGCAGCTCCGGGACAGGGGAGCGAGGCTACACCTTC. Encoded protein: CASSSGTGERGYTF.